The 11 T cell receptor beta chains below were found in one sample sequenced in a study of blood T cell repertoires in COVID-19. This table comes from immunoSEQ multiplex PCR, and its TCRdb copy is limited to in-frame clones, with some not included. This sample yields roughly 300,000 clones, of which 80% to 90% are seen a single time; around 12% belongs to the top ten. The sample comprised peripheral blood. These receptors all stem from a woman under 40 with COVID-19, enrolled during active disease.

The chain combines TRBV7-9 with TRBJ1-6, with 10 nucleotides matching TRBD1. The CDR3 has 15 residues. Germline V gene data show CDR1 as SEHNR and CDR2 as FQNEAQ (reference sequence). The J segment lost 8 bases and the V segment lost 5 bases, leaving 6 bases of the junction unmatched. The CDR3 region is CASSLTGTGDSPLHF. The CDR3 nucleotides read TGTGCCAGCAGCCTCACCGGGACAGGGGATTCACCCCTCCACTTT. Using reference TRBV7-9 and TRBJ1-6 for the parts outside the CDR3, the full variable domain is DTGVSQNPRHKITKRGQNVTFRCDPISEHNRLYWYRQTLGQGPEFLTYFQNEAQLEKSRLLSDRFSAERPKGSFSTLEIQRTEQGDSAMYLCASSLTGTGDSPLHFGNGTRLTVT.

The chain combines TRBV9 with TRBJ2-1; D is possibly TRBD2 (5 bases). CDR3 length: 15 amino acids. Germline V CDR1 and CDR2: SGDLS, YYNGEE. Trimming shortened V by 0 bases and J by 2 bases, and 9 bases separated the two germline ends. The CDR3 loop is CASSVDSGTYNEQFF. The CDR3 region has the DNA TGTGCCAGCAGCGTAGATTCGGGGACCTACAATGAGCAGTTCTTC.

The rearrangement uses TRBV19 and TRBJ2-3; 7 nucleotides line up with TRBD2. CDR1 is LNHDA, CDR2 SQIVND, per germline (reference sequence). The CDR3 covers 17 residues. Trimming cost V 4 bases and J 2 bases; bases outside gene matches: 12. CDR3 residues: CASSTRAGVGYTDTQYF. The CDR3 DNA reads TGTGCCAGTAGTACTCGGGCGGGAGTCGGCTACACAGATACGCAGTATTTT.

The CDR3 nucleotides read TGTGCCAGCGTACAGGGGGCCGGCACCGGGGAGCTGTTTTTT. Its protein product is CASVQGAGTGELFF. The chain is built from TRBV3-1 (or the pseudogene TRBV3-2) and TRBJ2-2; 9 positions agree with TRBD1. Germline trimming cut 8 bases from V and 4 bases from J; bases unmatched to any gene: 5. Looked up from germline, CDR1 is LGHDT and CDR2 is YNNKEL (reference sequence). The CDR3 loop spans 14 amino acids.

This chain joins TRBV10-1 and TRBJ2-7; D not resolved. V shed 5 bases and J shed 1 base, with 15 bases lying between them. The V gene's germline CDR1 is WNHNN and CDR2 SYGVQD (reference sequence). CDR3 length: 15 amino acids. The CDR3 region is CASSLDKTRSYEQYF. The CDR3 nucleotides are TGCGCCAGCAGTCTCGACAAGACAAGATCCTACGAGCAGTACTTC.

This chain connects TRBV7-9 to TRBJ2-7, with TRBD1 as a possible D gene (5 bases). V dropped 8 bases and J dropped 2 bases, with 13 bases sitting between them. Germline V gives CDR1 SEHNR, CDR2 FQNEAQ (reference sequence). The CDR3 is 13 amino acids. The CDR3 DNA reads TGTGCCAGCGGGCTCCGACAGACCTACGAGCAGTACTTC. It encodes CASGLRQTYEQYF.

J is TRBJ1-2 and V is TRBV13; a weak D match, TRBD1 (6 bases). Trimming removed 5 bases from V and 8 bases from J, with 9 bases in between. Germline CDR1 is PRHDT and CDR2 is FYEKMQ (reference sequence). The CDR3 totals 11 residues. This CDR3 reads CASSRQAGYTF. For the CDR3, the DNA is TGTGCCAGCAGCCGACAGGCAGGCTACACCTTC.

The chain recombines TRBV6-5 with TRBJ2-3; 7 bases line up with TRBD2. The J segment lost 4 bases and the V segment lost 2 bases, leaving 9 bases of the junction unmatched. This CDR3 has 16 amino acids. The germline CDR1 and CDR2 sequences are MNHEY and SVGAGI. CDR3 in amino acids: CASSYPFSGGADTQYF. CDR3 nucleotide sequence: TGTGCCAGCAGTTACCCCTTCTCTGGGGGGGCAGATACGCAGTATTTT.

This clone was seen a few times. J is TRBJ1-1 and V is TRBV30, with D unclear. The CDR3 totals 12 residues. Trimming cost V 2 bases and J 11 bases, with 15 bases left between them. Germline V gene data show CDR1 as GTSNPN and CDR2 as SVGIG (reference sequence). CDR3 sequence (DNA): TGTGCCTGGAGTCTTCCGCGCCGCATGGCTTTCTTT. It encodes CAWSLPRRMAFF.

This rearrangement joins TRBV27 to TRBJ1-2, with a tentative D call TRBD1 (6 bases). The germline CDR1 and CDR2 sequences are MNHEY and SMNVEV (reference sequence). The V and J ends lost 2 bases and 5 bases respectively, with 15 bases between them. The CDR3 is made up of 15 amino acids. CDR3 DNA: TGTGCCAGCAGTTTACAGGGGCGCCTTCAATATGGCTACACCTTC. It yields the protein CASSLQGRLQYGYTF.

This chain uses TRBV3-1 (or the pseudogene TRBV3-2) with TRBJ1-4; tentatively, D is TRBD1 (6 bases). Germline assignment: CDR1 LGHDT and CDR2 YNNKEL (reference sequence). V lost 3 bases to trimming and J lost 3 bases, with 17 bases between them. CDR3 length: 17 amino acids. The CDR3 DNA follows: TGTGCCAGCAGCCACCTGTTCGCAGGGGCGGCTAATGAAAAACTGTTTTTT. The encoded protein is CASSHLFAGAANEKLFF.